These 17 T cell receptor beta chains came from one sample sequenced in a study of blood T cells in healthy people across ages. A J-beta primer mix and a sample-barcoded 5' primer were used in a second PCR of about 7 to 11 cycles. TCRdb called the 5' RACE reads again in MiXCR, with one record for every CDR3 protein. In the table there are just over 1 million distinct CDR3 sequences, more than 40% of which are singletons. Sequencing was performed on blood. The source of these receptors is a woman aged 60-75 years in good health.

A few counts support this clonotype. The junction shows a germline mismatch at one end, possibly a read error. V usage is TRBV14 and J usage is TRBJ2-5; D is undetermined. CDR3 length equals 13 residues. Germline assignment: CDR1 SGHDN and CDR2 FVKESK. The CDR3 protein is CASSQTTQGTQYF. Here the CDR3 DNA reads TGTGCCAGCAGCCAAACCACCCAAGGGACCCAGTACTTC.

The genes are TRBV6-2 or TRBV6-3 and TRBJ2-7; 8 nucleotides match TRBD2. J was trimmed by 3 bases and V by 0 bases; bases with no gene match: 4. The CDR3 contains 15 residues. In germline, CDR1 is MNHEY, CDR2 SVGEGT. CDR3: CASSYSRGGIYEQYF. Written as DNA, the CDR3 is TGTGCCAGCAGTTACTCCCGGGGGGGTATCTACGAGCAGTACTTC.

This clonotype was counted only a few times. The rearrangement links TRBV2 to TRBJ2-3; the D gene is possibly TRBD2 (5 bases). The V and J ends lost 0 bases and 6 bases respectively, with 13 bases between them. Germline-derived CDR1 and CDR2 are SNHLY and FYNNEI. The CDR3 totals 15 residues. CDR3: CASSEAPLTGDTQYF. The CDR3, as DNA: TGTGCCAGCAGTGAAGCGCCTCTTACGGGGGATACGCAGTATTTT.

V and J are TRBV10-3 and TRBJ1-1, with 8 bases matching TRBD1. The CDR3 runs to 18 residues. Per germline, CDR1 ENHRY and CDR2 SYGVKD. V was clipped by 4 bases and J by 1 base; unmatched bases: 14. The CDR3 loop is CAISGSQETGETNTEAFF. The CDR3 coding sequence is TGTGCCATCAGTGGATCTCAAGAGACAGGGGAGACGAACACTGAAGCTTTCTTT.

This clonotype has just one count. The chain recombines TRBV20-1 with TRBJ1-2; D not certain. The length of the CDR3 is 12 residues. V lost 2 bases to trimming and J lost 4 bases, with 8 bases between them. Per the germline V gene, CDR1 is DFQATT and CDR2 is SNEGSKA (reference sequence). This chain's CDR3 is CSARLPSYGYTF. CDR3 bases: TGCAGTGCTAGATTACCTAGCTATGGCTACACCTTC.

The V and J genes are TRBV4-2 and TRBJ2-4; 7 bases match TRBD2. The germline gives CDR1 LGHNA, CDR2 YNFKEQ. V shed 2 bases, J shed 13 bases, and the junction held 11 bases outside the gene matches. The CDR3 is made up of 14 amino acids. CDR3 in amino acids: CASSQPLGGPEQYF. In nucleotides, the CDR3 is TGTGCCAGCAGCCAACCATTGGGAGGGCCGGAGCAGTACTTC.

The CDR3: CASSWTDSPLHF. In DNA, the CDR3 is TGTGCCAGCAGTTGGACAGATTCACCCCTCCACTTT. J is TRBJ1-6 and V is TRBV12-3 or TRBV12-4, with D perhaps matching TRBD1 (6 bases). With 4 bases removed from V and 8 bases from J, the gap between germline ends came to 6 bases. The CDR3 runs to 12 residues.

This clonotype was recorded a few times. The rearrangement links TRBV12-5 to TRBJ2-7; D possibly corresponds to TRBD2 (6 bases). The CDR3 runs 12 residues. Germline V gives CDR1 LGHNT, CDR2 FRNRAP. V was clipped by 6 bases and J by 3 bases, with 9 bases between them. CDR3 in DNA: TGTGCTAGTGGCCTGGGGGGCTACGAGCAGTACTTC. This encodes CASGLGGYEQYF.

The chain combines TRBV10-2 with TRBJ2-3, with 10 nucleotides matching TRBD2. Germline CDR1 is WSHSY and CDR2 is SAAADI. The CDR3 loop spans 15 amino acids. V shed 5 bases, J shed 5 bases, and the junction held 7 bases outside the gene matches. The CDR3 sequence is CASSTGTSDVDTQYF. The CDR3 DNA sequence: TGCGCCAGCAGTACCGGGACTAGCGACGTAGATACGCAGTATTTT.

This rearrangement joins TRBV3-1 to TRBJ1-2; D not certain. Trimming removed 2 bases at V and 4 bases at J, with 11 bases between. Per the germline V gene, CDR1 is LGHDT and CDR2 is YNNKEL (reference sequence). There are 14 residues in the CDR3. The CDR3: CASSQRSQAYGYTF. The CDR3 bases are TGTGCCAGCAGCCAAAGGTCCCAGGCCTATGGCTACACCTTC.

This clonotype was counted only a few times. The genes are TRBV7-9 and TRBJ2-3; D is unresolved. This CDR3 has 15 amino acids. Germline CDR1 is SEHNR and CDR2 is FQNEAQ (reference sequence). Trimming pared 5 bases from V and 0 bases from J, leaving 12 bases between. CDR3 DNA: TGTGCCAGCAGCGCAGCCAAGACTAGCACAGATACGCAGTATTTT. This gives the protein CASSAAKTSTDTQYF. Variable domain in full (rest from reference TRBV7-9 and TRBJ2-3): DTGVSQNPRHKITKRGQNVTFRCDPISEHNRLYWYRQTLGQGPEFLTYFQNEAQLEKSRLLSDRFSAERPKGSFSTLEIQRTEQGDSAMYLCASSAAKTSTDTQYFGPGTRLTVL.

The rearrangement uses TRBV11-2 and TRBJ1-4; 7 nucleotides agree with TRBD1. The CDR3 runs to 17 residues. Germline CDR1 and CDR2: SGHAT and FQNNGV. Germline trimming cut 3 bases from V and 7 bases from J; bases unmatched to any gene: 14. The CDR3 loop reads CASSLGTGTASGEKLFF. CDR3 sequence (DNA): TGTGCCAGCAGCTTGGGGACCGGGACAGCCTCAGGTGAAAAACTGTTTTTT. Drawing the rest from reference TRBV11-2 and TRBJ1-4, the complete variable domain is EAGVAQSPRYKIIEKRQSVAFWCNPISGHATLYWYQQILGQGPKLLIQFQNNGVVDDSQLPKDRFSAERLKGVDSTLKIQPAKLEDSAVYLCASSLGTGTASGEKLFFGSGTQLSVL.

This CDR3 is CASSLKGSGTQYF. CDR3 coding DNA: TGTGCCAGCAGTTTAAAAGGTTCGGGGACCCAGTACTTC. This chain connects TRBV27 to TRBJ2-5; no clear D. The germline V gene has CDR1 MNHEY and CDR2 SMNVEV (reference sequence). V was cut by 2 bases and J by 7 bases, with 11 bases left in between. The CDR3 has 13 residues.

The chain couples TRBV20-1 to TRBJ1-4; D remains ambiguous. The germline V gene has CDR1 DFQATT and CDR2 SNEGSKA (reference sequence). V was trimmed by 7 bases and J by 7 bases, leaving 22 bases between them. This CDR3 has 15 amino acids. The CDR3: CSVYGPSRRSEKLFF. DNA of the CDR3: TGCAGTGTATACGGACCCAGTCGCCGGAGTGAAAAACTGTTTTTT.

The chain uses TRBV5-1 and TRBJ2-1, with D tentatively TRBD1 (5 bases). Germline V gene lookup returns CDR1 SGHRS and CDR2 YFSETQ. This CDR3 comprises 14 residues. V was clipped by 2 bases and J by 9 bases, with 15 bases between them. The CDR3 bases are TGCGCCAGCAGCTTACAGGTGATGCTAGGTGAGCAGTTCTTC. This codes for CASSLQVMLGEQFF.

In this sample, this clonotype turned up many times. The chain has TRBV29-1 and TRBJ2-7; D is unresolved. CDR3 length: 12 amino acids. V lost 3 bases to trimming and J lost 0 bases, with 6 bases between them. Germline V gives CDR1 SQVTM, CDR2 ANQGSEA. CDR3 amino acids: CSVEVNSYEQYF. The CDR3 bases are TGCAGCGTTGAGGTCAACTCCTACGAGCAGTACTTC.

The genes are TRBV6-6 and TRBJ2-7; D might be TRBD1 (6 bases). V lost 7 bases and J 3 bases, leaving 13 bases between the germline ends. CDR1 and CDR2 (germline): MNHNY, SVGAGI (reference sequence). The CDR3 is 13 amino acids. This chain's CDR3 is CASTGQLNYEQYF. DNA of the CDR3: TGTGCCAGCACCGGACAGCTTAACTACGAGCAGTACTTC.